This entry features one TCR beta chain sequence. Original processing notes: Nucleated cell counts were estimated from reference gene primer amplification. Libraries were prepared by immunoSEQ multiplex PCR; TCRdb keeps only in-frame clonotypes and omits some of them. That table is the source of V, J and clone size, and D and trimming were worked out from the DNA. The sample holds tens of thousands of clones; approximately 88% are singletons and the top ten take 6% to 7.5%. The data were taken from a study of blood T cell repertoires in COVID-19. V lost 4 bases to trimming and J lost 4 bases, with 17 bases between them. The CDR3 contains 15 residues. Germline CDR1 is SGHNT and CDR2 is YYREEE (reference sequence).

The sample consisted of peripheral blood. The sequence was obtained from a woman older than 75 with acute or convalescent COVID-19. This chain links TRBV5-4 with TRBJ1-2; weak D call: TRBD1 (6 bases). CDR3 sequence reads: CASSGGGAASYGYTF. The CDR3 bases are TGTGCCAGCAGCGGCGGGGGGGCGGCTAGCTATGGCTACACCTTC.